The sequence of this T cell receptor beta chain was determined in a study of human T cells and chemical hapten exposure. V lost 4 bases to trimming and J lost 6 bases; unmatched junction nucleotides: 7. This CDR3 comprises 14 residues. The germline gives CDR1 MGHDK, CDR2 SYGVNS. TCRdb re-derived calls from the RACE reads in MiXCR, one entry per CDR3 protein. The sample holds about 350,000 distinct CDR3 sequences; about 6.3% are singletons and the top ten take around 6.1%. Time point reported: patch test 2, 6 weeks after DPC sensitization. As to treatment: therapeutic diphenylcyclopropenone sensitization with weekly scalp DPC. This clonotype was detected only a few times.

The sample was whole blood, taken in connection with sensitization to the hapten diphenylcyclopropenone (DPC). The receptor was isolated from a woman aged 18-29 years with alopecia areata. Some clones in this sample may be carry-over from other donors' samples. V and J are TRBV25-1 and TRBJ1-2, with 8 bases matching TRBD1. CDR3 nucleotide sequence: TGTGCCAGCAGTGTGGCAGGGGGCTTCGATGGCTACACCTTC. This codes for CASSVAGGFDGYTF.